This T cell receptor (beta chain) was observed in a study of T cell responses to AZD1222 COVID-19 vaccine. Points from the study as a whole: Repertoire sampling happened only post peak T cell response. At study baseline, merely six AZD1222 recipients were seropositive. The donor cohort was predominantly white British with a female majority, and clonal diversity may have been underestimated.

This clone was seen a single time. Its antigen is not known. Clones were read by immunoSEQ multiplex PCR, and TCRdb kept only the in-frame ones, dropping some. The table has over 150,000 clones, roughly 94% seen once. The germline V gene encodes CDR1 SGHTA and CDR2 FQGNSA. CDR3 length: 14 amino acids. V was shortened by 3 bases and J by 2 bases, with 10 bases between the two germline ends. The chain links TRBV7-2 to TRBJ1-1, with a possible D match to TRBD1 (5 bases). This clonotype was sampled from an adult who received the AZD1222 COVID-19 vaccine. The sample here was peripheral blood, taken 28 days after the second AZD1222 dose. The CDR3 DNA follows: TGTGCCAGCAGCTTGAGGGGCCAAAACACTGAAGCTTTCTTT. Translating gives CASSLRGQNTEAFF.